This entry is about one T cell receptor (beta chain). These data belong to a study of blood T cell repertoires in COVID-19. Overall study: Samples came from the United States, Italy and Spain, spanning acute and convalescent COVID-19.

Some clones are missing from TCRdb's copy, which holds only in-frame ones; the method was immunoSEQ multiplex PCR. Among fewer than 110,000 clones listed, around 90% were seen once. The CDR3 spans 20 residues. The J segment lost 5 bases and the V segment lost 6 bases, leaving 26 bases of the junction unmatched. Looked up from germline, CDR1 is MNHEY and CDR2 is SMNVEV (reference sequence). The V call is TRBV27, the J call TRBJ2-7, with 9 nucleotides matching TRBD2. This TCR was recovered from a man in his fifties with acute or convalescent COVID-19. Sequences were obtained from peripheral blood. This CDR3 is CASSRRTSGAGGPMRDEQYF. CDR3 in DNA: TGTGCCAGCAGCAGAAGGACGTCGGGGGCGGGGGGGCCCATGCGGGACGAGCAGTACTTC.